This TCR beta chain is drawn from a study of OX40 agonist ivuxolimab in advanced cancers. In the study overall: Patients receiving dose escalation had hepatocellular carcinoma, melanoma, renal cell or head and neck cancer. From 23 to 79 years was the age range, with a mean of roughly 64 years, and about 78% were male. Of the participants, more than 35% had some prior anti-PD-1, anti-PD-L1 or anti-CTLA-4 therapy, which was allowed.

This CDR3 spans 14 amino acids. J lost 8 bases, V lost 2 bases, and 5 bases had no gene match. The germline V gene has CDR1 SNHLY and CDR2 FYNNEI. Points from the study as a whole: There was clonal expansion of CD4+ and CD8+ blood T cells by week 6 at 0.1 to 3.0 mg/kg.

TCRdb's copy holds only in-frame clones and misses some; the assay was immunoSEQ multiplex PCR. The table shows around 97,000 clones, with 86% occurring only once. Regarding this clone: Its antigen is not identified.

The starting material was CD4+ or CD8+ T cells sorted from blood, obtained in a trial of the OX40 agonist ivuxolimab. This clonotype originated in an adult with an advanced solid tumor such as melanoma, head and neck, liver or kidney cancer. The chain joins TRBV2 to TRBJ2-1; 8 bases are shared with TRBD1. The CDR3 bases are TGTGCCAGCAGTGAAAGGGACAGGAATCATGAGCAGTTCTTC. It yields the protein CASSERDRNHEQFF.